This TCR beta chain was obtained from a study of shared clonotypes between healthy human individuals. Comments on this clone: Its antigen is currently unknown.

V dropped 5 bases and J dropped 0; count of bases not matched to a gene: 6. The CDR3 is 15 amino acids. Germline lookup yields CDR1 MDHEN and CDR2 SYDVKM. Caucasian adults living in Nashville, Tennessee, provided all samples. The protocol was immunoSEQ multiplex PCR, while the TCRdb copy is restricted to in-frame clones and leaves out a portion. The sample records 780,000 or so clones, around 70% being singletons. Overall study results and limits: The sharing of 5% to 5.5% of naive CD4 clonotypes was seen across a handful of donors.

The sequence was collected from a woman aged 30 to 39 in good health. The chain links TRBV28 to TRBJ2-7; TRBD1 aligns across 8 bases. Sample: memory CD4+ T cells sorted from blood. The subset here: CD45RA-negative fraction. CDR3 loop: CASSTTGGFSYEQYF. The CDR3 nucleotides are TGTGCCAGCAGTACAACAGGGGGGTTCTCCTACGAGCAGTACTTC.